A single count supports the clone carrying this TCR beta chain. Once extracted for a subset, genomic DNA was divided evenly among several immunoSEQ plates. TCRdb keeps only in-frame clones here, not all; method: immunoSEQ multiplex PCR. The data hold some 2.1 million clones, with 90% to 95% observed a single time. The germline V and J ends were trimmed by 8 bases and 8 bases, with 19 bases remaining between them. Germline lookup yields CDR1 SGHTA and CDR2 FQGNSA. The CDR3 loop spans 14 amino acids. These data come from a study of shared clonotypes between healthy human individuals. Study-level information: CD4 naive cells filled three plates per donor, CD4 memory three, CD8 naive two and CD8 memory one.

Nashville, Tennessee was home to all donors, each a Caucasian adult. The genes are TRBV7-2 and TRBJ2-1; D may be TRBD1 (5 bases). The TCR was taken from a man between 18 and 35 years old in good health. Material for sequencing was naive CD4+ T cells sorted from blood. Subset denoted: CD45RA+ positively selected. DNA of the CDR3: TGTGCCAGCGGCCTATCGTGGTGGGGCGATGAGCAGTTCTTC. Translating it yields CASGLSWWGDEQFF.